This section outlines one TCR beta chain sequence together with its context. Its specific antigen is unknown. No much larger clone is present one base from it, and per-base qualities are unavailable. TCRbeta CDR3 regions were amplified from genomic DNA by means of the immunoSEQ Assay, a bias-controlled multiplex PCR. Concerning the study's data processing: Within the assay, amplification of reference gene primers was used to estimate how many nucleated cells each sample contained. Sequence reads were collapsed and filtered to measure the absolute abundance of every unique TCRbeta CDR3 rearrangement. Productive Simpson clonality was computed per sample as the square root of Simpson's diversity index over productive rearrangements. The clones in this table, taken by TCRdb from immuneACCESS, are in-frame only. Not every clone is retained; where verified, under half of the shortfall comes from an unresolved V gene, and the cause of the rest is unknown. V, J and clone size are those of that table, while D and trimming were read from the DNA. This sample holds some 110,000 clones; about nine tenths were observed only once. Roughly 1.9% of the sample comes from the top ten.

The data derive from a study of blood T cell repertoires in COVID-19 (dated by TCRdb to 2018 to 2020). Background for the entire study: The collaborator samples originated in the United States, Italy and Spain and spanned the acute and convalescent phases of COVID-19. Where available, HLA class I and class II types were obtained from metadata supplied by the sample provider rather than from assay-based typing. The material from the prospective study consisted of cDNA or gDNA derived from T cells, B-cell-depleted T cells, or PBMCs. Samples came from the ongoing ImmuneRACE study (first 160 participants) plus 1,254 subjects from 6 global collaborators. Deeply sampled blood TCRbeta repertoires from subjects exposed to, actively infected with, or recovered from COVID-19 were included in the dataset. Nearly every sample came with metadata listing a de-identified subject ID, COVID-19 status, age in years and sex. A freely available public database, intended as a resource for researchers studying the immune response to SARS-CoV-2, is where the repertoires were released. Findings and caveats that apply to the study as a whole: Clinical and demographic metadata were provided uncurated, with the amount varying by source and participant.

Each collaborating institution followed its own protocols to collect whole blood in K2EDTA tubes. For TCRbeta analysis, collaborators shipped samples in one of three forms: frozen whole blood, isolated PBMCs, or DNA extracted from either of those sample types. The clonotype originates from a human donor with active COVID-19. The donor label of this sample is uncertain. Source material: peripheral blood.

The nucleotide sequence reads as follows: TGCGCCAGCAGCCCGGGACTAGTCACAGATACGCAGTATTTT. This codes for CASSPGLVTDTQYF. Rearrangement joined TRBV10-2 to TRBJ2-3; 8 bases in between match TRBD2. The CDR3 spans 14 residues, from the cysteine through the phenylalanine. Only the CDR3 DNA is retained, 42 bases long and in frame from the first base. CDR1 WSHSY and CDR2 SAAADI were looked up in the germline V gene. The V end gives up 6 bases and the J end 2 bases, leaving 4 bases in the junction not matched to a gene.